This T cell receptor beta chain is from a study of cytomegalovirus exposure and HLA in healthy donors. Study at large: Out of 300 to 500 genotyped donors, about 80% belonged to the Caucasian-associated ancestry cluster.

Concerning this clone: Its antigen is not known.

General study results and limits: In a later analysis, a genetic analysis reported fewer productive-TCR N-insertions in an Asian-associated ancestry cluster than the cohort average. Presence/absence analyses rested on an assumption that sequencing depth was roughly uniform across donors. With DRB1 most and HLA-C fewest, TCR association rates differed between HLA loci in a later analysis.

The CDR3 consists of 15 residues. Deletions cut 1 base from V and 6 bases from J, with 16 bases between. Per germline, CDR1 LNHDA and CDR2 SQIVND (reference sequence). Use of 60 Vbeta and 13 Jbeta primers characterized the PCR. The table came from immunoSEQ multiplex PCR; TCRdb's copy has only in-frame clones and leaves some out. The sample lists 100,000 to 150,000 clones; over 75% were seen once. Sequences were obtained from PBMCs. This receptor was obtained from a male donor in good health and CMV-seropositive. The chain joins TRBV19 to TRBJ2-7; possibly TRBD1 for D (6 bases). The CDR3 coding sequence is TGTGCCAGTAGTATAGCCTGGACAGATCCCTCCGAGCAGTACTTC. Its translation is CASSIAWTDPSEQYF.